Here is one T cell receptor beta chain with its context. Its antigen remains unidentified. Nothing much larger sits one base from this clone, and base qualities are not available. The CDR3 has 15 amino acids, counting the end cysteine and phenylalanine. The CDR3 DNA has 45 bases and is translated from base 1. CDR1 and CDR2 were assigned from the germline V gene as SGHRS and YFSETQ. V gives up 5 bases and J gives up 3 bases, and the segment between their germline ends measures 16 bases. The data belong to a study of Ad26.COV2.S vaccination and SARS-CoV-2 variants (dated by TCRdb to about 2021). Notes on the research overall: Donors in the vaccine arm were drawn from COV1001, a multicentre, randomized, double-blind, placebo-controlled phase I-IIa trial testing Ad26.COV2.S in healthy adults. Dosing of Ad26.COV2.S was intramuscular, at either 5x10^10 or 1x10^11 viral particles, delivered as one shot or as two shots spaced 56 days apart. The specificity and breadth of SARS-CoV-2-reactive T cell receptors after Ad26.COV2.S vaccination were assessed by TCRbeta repertoire sequencing. The TCR-sequenced set comprised approximately 32 samples: around 20 Ad26.COV2.S vaccine recipients, 5 placebo recipients and 8 SARS-CoV-2 convalescent individuals. Participants in the trial were split at random into five groups of five each, receiving low-dose or high-dose Ad26.COV2.S once or twice, or else placebo on both occasions. Investigators remained blinded to trial group allocation during experiments and outcome assessment.

Interpreted using the paper, the treatment or condition label stands for: about 20 received Ad26.COV2.S at low or high dose, single or two shots; roughly five received placebo; per-sample allocation not given. For vaccine and placebo recipients, repertoires were sequenced using samples collected on day 63 after the first injection. In Cohort 1b, 25 or so adults aged 18-55 years were enrolled at a single site in Boston, USA, between 29 July and 7 August 2020. Ad26.COV2.S was a replication-incompetent adenovirus type 26 vector that expressed a prefusion-stabilized SARS-CoV-2 spike protein derived from the original Wuhan strain. The immunoSEQ Assay was the method used to sequence TCRbeta CDR3 regions. After extraction, genomic DNA underwent amplification by bias-controlled multiplex PCR, followed by high-throughput sequencing. Regarding the original processing steps: To quantify the absolute abundance of every unique TCRbeta CDR3 region, sequences were collapsed and filtered. T cell fraction was estimated by normalization of TCRbeta template counts to usable DNA, with usable DNA being measured through amplification of reference genes present in all nucleated cells. Repertoire TCRs were annotated as SARS-CoV-2-specific when V gene, CDR3 amino acid sequence and J gene were exactly matched to a known reactive TCR set. MIRA supplied the reference SARS-CoV-2 TCR set, which was filtered for enrichment in COVID-19-positive ImmuneCODE repertoires so that public or cross-reactive TCRs were removed. Using the MIRA antigens, annotated TCRs were further analysed by specific ORF or by position within an ORF. Breadth was defined as the number of annotated unique rearrangements divided by the total number of unique productive rearrangements, and depth was defined as the summed frequency of the annotated unique rearrangements. TCR breadth was compared between groups using two-sided Wilcoxon rank-sum tests. This immuneACCESS table, as held by TCRdb, lists in-frame sequences with V and J called but not all clones. Of the missing ones, under half trace to an unresolved V gene in checked studies; the others have no known cause. Clone size and the V and J calls come from that table; the DNA yielded D and trimming. The sample table shows over 450,000 clones, and roughly nine tenths are seen once. 1.7% of the sample rests with the top ten.

Summary of the overall study and its limitations: According to the authors, total T cell responses may have been underestimated by the TCR breadth and depth analyses. Non-spike TCR breadth was comparable between vaccine and placebo recipients, consistent with the vaccine containing only spike. Spike-specific TCR breadth was higher in Ad26.COV2.S recipients than in placebo recipients (P = 0.0014). After vaccination, spike-specific CD8+ and CD4+ T cell responses were reported to show substantial breadth. The study was not powered to compare responses between vaccine doses or regimens.

This TCR was sampled from a person aged 18-65 years who received the Ad26.COV2.S COVID-19 vaccine or a placebo. The rearrangement joined TRBV5-1 to TRBJ2-3; the D gene cannot be resolved beyond TRBD1 or TRBD2, each matching 6 bases. This sample comprised peripheral blood, obtained in a trial of Ad26.COV2.S vaccine versus placebo. The bases read TGCGCCAGCAGGGCCCGGGGGCTGGATACAGATACGCAGTATTTT. It codes for CASRARGLDTDTQYF.